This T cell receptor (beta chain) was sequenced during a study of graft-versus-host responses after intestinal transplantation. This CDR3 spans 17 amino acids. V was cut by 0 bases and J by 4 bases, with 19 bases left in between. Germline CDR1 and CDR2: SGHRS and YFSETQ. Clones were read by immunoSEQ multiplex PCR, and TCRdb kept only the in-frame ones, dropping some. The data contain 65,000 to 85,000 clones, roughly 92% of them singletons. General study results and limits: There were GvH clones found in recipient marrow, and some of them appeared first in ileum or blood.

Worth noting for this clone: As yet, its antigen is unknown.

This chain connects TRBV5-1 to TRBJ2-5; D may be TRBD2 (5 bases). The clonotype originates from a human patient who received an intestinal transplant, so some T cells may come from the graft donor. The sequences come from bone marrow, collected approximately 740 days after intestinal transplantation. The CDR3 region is CASSLVASRGLGETQYF. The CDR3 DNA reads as TGCGCCAGCAGCTTGGTTGCTAGCCGGGGTCTGGGAGAGACCCAGTACTTC.